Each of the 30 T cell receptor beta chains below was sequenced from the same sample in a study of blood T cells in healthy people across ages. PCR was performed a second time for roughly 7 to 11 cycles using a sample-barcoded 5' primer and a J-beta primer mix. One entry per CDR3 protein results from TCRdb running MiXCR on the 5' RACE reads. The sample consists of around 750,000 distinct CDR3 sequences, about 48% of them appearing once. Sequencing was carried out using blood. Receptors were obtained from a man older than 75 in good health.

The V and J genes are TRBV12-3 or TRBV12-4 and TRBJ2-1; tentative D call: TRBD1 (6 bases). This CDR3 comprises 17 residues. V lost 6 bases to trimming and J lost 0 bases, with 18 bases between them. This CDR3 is CASSPTDSARSYNEQFF. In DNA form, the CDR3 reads TGTGCCAGCAGCCCAACGGACAGCGCCCGCTCCTACAATGAGCAGTTCTTC.

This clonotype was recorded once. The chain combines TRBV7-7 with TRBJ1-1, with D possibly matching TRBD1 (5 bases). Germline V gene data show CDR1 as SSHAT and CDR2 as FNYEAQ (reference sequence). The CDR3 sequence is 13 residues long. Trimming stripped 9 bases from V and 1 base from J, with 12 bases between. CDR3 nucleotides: TGTGCCAGTTCTAGGACACCGAACACTGAAGCTTTCTTT. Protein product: CASSRTPNTEAFF. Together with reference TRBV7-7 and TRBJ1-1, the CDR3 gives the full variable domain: GAGVSQSPRYKVTKRGQDVTLRCDPISSHATLYWYQQALGQGPEFLTYFNYEAQPDKSGLPSDRFSAERPEGSISTLTIQRTEQRDSAMYRCASSRTPNTEAFFGQGTRLTVV.

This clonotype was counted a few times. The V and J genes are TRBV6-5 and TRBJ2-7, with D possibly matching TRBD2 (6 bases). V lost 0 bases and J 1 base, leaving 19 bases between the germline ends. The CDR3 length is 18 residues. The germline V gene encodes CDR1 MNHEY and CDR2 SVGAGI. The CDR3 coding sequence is TGTGCCAGCAGTTACTCGGTTGCCTCGGGGACTGGTTCCTACGAGCAGTACTTC. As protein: CASSYSVASGTGSYEQYF.

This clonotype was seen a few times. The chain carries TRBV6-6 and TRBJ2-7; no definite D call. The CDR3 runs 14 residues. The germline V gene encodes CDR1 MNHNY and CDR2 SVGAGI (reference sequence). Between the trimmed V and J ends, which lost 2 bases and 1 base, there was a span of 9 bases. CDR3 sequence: CASSYVADSYEQYF. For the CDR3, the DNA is TGTGCCAGCAGTTACGTTGCGGATTCCTACGAGCAGTACTTC.

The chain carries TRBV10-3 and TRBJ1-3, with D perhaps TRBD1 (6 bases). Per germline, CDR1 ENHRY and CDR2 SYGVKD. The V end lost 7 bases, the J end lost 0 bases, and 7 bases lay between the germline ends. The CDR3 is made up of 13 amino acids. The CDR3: CAIKGGSGNTIYF. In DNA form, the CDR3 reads TGTGCCATCAAGGGGGGCTCTGGAAACACCATATATTTT.

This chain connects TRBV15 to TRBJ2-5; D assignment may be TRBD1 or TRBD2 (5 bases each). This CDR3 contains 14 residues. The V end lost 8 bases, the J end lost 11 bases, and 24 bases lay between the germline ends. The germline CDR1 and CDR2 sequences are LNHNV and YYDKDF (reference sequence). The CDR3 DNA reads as TGTGCCACCCGGCTGTTACTAGGGGTCAATGAGCAGTACTTC. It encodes CATRLLLGVNEQYF. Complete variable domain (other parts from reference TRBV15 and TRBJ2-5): DAMVIQNPRYQVTQFGKPVTLSCSQTLNHNVMYWYQQKSSQAPKLLFHYYDKDFNNEADTPDNFQSRRPNTSFCFLDIRSPGLGDTAMYLCATRLLLGVNEQYFGPGTRLLVL.

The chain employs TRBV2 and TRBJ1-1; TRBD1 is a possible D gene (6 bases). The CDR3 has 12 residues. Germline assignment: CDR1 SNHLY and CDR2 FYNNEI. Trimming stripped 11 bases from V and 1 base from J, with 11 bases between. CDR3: CALPGENTEAFF. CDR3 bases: TGTGCCCTTCCAGGGGAGAACACTGAAGCTTTCTTT.

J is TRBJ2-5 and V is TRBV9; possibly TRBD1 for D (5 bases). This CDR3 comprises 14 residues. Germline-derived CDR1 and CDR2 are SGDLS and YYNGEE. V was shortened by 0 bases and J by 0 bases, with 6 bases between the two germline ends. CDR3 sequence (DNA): TGTGCCAGCAGCGTAGGACAGAACCAAGAGACCCAGTACTTC. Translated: CASSVGQNQETQYF.

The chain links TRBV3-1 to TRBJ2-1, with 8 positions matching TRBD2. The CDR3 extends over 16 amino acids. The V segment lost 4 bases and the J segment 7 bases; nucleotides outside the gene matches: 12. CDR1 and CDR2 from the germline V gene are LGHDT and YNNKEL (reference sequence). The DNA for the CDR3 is TGTGCCAGCAGCCCCCCGGGGAGCGGGAGTGGGAATGAGCAGTTCTTC. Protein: CASSPPGSGSGNEQFF.

The CDR3 spells CASSHSVGTYEQYF. The CDR3 coding sequence is TGTGCCAGCTCCCATTCGGTTGGAACCTACGAGCAGTACTTC. The genes are TRBV10-3 and TRBJ2-4; D remains ambiguous. The J call may be mistaken, given a closer DNA end match to TRBJ2-7. The CDR3 is 14 amino acids. Germline V gives CDR1 ENHRY, CDR2 SYGVKD.

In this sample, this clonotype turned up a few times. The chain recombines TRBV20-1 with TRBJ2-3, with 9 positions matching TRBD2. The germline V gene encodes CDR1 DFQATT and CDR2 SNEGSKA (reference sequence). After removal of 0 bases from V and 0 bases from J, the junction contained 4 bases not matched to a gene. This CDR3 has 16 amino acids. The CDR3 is CSARDPSGTSTDTQYF. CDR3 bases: TGCAGTGCTAGAGACCCTAGCGGGACAAGCACAGATACGCAGTATTTT.

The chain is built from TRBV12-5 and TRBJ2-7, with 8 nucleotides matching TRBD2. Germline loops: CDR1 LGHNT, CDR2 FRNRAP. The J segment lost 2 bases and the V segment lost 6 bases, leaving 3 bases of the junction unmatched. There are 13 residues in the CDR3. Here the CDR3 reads CASGQAGAYEQYF. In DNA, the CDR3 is TGTGCTAGTGGCCAAGCGGGAGCCTACGAGCAGTACTTC.

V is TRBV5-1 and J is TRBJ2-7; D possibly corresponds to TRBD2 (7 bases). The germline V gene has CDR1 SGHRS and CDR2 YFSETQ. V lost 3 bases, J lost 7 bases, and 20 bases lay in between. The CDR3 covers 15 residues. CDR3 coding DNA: TGCGCCAGCAGCTCATCTTGGGGGGGGCCTCAGGAGCAGTACTTC. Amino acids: CASSSSWGGPQEQYF.

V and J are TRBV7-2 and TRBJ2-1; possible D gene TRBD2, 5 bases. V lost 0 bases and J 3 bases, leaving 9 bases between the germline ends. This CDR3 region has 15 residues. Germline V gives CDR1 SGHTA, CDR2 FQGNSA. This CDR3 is CASSLASAIYNEQFF. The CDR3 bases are TGTGCCAGCAGCTTAGCTAGCGCCATCTACAATGAGCAGTTCTTC.

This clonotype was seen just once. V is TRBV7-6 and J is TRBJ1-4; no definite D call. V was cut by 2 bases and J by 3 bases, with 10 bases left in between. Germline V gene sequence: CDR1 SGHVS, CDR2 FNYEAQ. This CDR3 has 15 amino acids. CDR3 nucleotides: TGTGCCAGCAGCTTATTGAGTCAGCCTAATGAAAAACTGTTTTTT. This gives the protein CASSLLSQPNEKLFF.

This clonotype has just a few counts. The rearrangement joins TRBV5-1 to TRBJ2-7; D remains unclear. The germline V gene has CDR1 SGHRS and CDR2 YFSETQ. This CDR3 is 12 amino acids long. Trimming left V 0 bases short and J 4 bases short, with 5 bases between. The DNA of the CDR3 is TGCGCCAGCAGCTTGGAGAGATACGAGCAGTACTTC. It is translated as CASSLERYEQYF.

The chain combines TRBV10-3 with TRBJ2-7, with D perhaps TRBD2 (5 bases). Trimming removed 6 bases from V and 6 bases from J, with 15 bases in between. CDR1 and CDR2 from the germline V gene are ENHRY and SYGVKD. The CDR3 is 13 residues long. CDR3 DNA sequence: TGTGCCATCAGCACGACTACTAGTTCCGAGCAGTACTTC. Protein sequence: CAISTTTSSEQYF.

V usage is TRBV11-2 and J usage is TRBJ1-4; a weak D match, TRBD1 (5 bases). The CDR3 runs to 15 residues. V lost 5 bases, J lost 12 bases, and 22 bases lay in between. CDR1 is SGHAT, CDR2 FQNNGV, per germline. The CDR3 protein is CASSLDLMGPGELFF. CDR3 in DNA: TGTGCCAGCAGCCTGGACCTTATGGGTCCGGGGGAACTGTTTTTT.

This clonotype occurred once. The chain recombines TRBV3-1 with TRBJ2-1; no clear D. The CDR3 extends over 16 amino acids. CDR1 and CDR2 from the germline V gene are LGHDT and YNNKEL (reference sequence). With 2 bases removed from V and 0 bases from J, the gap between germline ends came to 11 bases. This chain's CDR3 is CASSQLVISSYNEQFF. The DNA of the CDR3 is TGTGCCAGCAGCCAACTAGTCATTAGCTCCTACAATGAGCAGTTCTTC.

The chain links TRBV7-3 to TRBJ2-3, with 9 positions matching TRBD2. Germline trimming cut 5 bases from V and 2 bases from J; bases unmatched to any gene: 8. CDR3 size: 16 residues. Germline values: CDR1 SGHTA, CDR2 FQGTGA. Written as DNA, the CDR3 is TGTGCCAGCAGCGAGGGGGCTAGCGGGGTCACAGATACGCAGTATTTT. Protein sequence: CASSEGASGVTDTQYF.

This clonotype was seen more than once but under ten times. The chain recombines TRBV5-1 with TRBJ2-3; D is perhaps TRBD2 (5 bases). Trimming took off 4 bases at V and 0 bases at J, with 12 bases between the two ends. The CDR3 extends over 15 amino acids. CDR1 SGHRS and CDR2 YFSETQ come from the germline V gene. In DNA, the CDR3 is TGCGCCAGCAGCCGCGAGGGCGGGAGCACAGATACGCAGTATTTT. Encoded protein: CASSREGGSTDTQYF.

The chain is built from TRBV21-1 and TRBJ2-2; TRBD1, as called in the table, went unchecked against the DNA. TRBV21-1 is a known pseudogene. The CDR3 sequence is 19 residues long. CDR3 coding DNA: TGTGCCAGCAGCCTCTGGACAGGGAGCGGGAGCGGTCAGACCGGGGAGCTGTTTTTT. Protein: CASSLWTGSGSGQTGELFF.

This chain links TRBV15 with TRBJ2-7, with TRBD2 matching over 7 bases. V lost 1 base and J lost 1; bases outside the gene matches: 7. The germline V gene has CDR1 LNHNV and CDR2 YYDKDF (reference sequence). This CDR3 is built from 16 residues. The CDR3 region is CATSRGDGRMSYEQYF. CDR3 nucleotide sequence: TGTGCCACCAGCAGAGGGGACGGGAGGATGTCCTACGAGCAGTACTTC.

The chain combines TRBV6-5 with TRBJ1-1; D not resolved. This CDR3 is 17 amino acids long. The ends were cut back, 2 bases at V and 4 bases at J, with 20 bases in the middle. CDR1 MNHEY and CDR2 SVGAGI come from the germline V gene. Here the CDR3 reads CASSYERRIVGVTEAFF. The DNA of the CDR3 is TGTGCCAGCAGTTACGAAAGGAGGATAGTTGGGGTCACTGAAGCTTTCTTT.

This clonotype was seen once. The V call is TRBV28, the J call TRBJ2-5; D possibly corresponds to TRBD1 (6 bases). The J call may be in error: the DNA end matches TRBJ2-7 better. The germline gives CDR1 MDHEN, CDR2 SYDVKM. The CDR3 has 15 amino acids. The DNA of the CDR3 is TGTGCCAGCAGCCCGCATCAGGGGAAGGGCCACGAGCAGTACTTC. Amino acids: CASSPHQGKGHEQYF.

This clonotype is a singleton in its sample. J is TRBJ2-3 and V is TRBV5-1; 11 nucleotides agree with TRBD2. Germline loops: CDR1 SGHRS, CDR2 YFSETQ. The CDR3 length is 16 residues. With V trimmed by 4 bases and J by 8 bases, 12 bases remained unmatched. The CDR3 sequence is CASSPGTSGTRSTQYF. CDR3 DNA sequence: TGCGCCAGCAGCCCGGGGACTAGCGGTACCCGCAGTACGCAGTATTTT.

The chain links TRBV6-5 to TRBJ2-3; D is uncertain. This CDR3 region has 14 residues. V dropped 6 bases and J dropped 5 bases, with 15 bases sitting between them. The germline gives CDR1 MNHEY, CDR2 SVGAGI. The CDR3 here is CASRTQSVGDTQYF. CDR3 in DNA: TGTGCCAGCAGGACCCAATCGGTCGGAGATACGCAGTATTTT.

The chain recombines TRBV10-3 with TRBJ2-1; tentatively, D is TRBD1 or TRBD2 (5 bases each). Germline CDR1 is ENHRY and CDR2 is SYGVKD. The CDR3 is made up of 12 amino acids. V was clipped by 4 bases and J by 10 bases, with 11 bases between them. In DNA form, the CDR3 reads TGTGCCATCAGTGGGGGGTGGGGGGAGCAGTTCTTC. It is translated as CAISGGWGEQFF.

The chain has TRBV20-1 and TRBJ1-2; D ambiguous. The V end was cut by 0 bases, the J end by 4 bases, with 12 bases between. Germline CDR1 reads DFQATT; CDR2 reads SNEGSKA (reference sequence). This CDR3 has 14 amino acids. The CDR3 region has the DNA TGCAGTGCTAGAGATGACGACGTCAGCTATGGCTACACCTTC. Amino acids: CSARDDDVSYGYTF.

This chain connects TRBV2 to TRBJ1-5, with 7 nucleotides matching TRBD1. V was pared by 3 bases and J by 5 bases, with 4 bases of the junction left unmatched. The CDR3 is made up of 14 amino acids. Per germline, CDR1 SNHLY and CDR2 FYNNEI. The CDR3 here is CASSDGDRDQPQHF. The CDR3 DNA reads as TGTGCCAGCAGTGACGGGGACAGAGATCAGCCCCAGCATTTT.